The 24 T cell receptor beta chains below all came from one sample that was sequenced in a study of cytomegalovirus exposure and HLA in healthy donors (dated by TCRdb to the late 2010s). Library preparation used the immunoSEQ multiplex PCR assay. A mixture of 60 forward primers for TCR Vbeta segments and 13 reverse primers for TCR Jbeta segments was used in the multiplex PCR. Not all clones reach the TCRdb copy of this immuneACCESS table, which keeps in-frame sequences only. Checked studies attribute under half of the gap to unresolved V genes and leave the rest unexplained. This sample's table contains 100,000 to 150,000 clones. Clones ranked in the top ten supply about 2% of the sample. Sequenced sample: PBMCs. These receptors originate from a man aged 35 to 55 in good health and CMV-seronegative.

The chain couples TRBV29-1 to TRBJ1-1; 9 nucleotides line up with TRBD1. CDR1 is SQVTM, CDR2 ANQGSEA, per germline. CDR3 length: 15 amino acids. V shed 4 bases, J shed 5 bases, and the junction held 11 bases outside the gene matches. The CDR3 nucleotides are TGCAGCGTTGGGGTTCTAGGGACAGGGCATACTGAAGCTTTCTTT. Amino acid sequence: CSVGVLGTGHTEAFF.

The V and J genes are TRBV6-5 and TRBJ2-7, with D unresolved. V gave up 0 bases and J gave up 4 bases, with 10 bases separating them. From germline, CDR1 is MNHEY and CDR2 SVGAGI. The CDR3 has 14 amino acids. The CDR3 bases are TGTGCCAGCAGTTACTCGCAGGAATCGTACGAGCAGTACTTC. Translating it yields CASSYSQESYEQYF.

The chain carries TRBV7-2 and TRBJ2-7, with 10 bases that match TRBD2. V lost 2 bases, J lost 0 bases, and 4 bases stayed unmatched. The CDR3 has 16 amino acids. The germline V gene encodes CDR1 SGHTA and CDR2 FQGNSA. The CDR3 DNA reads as TGTGCCAGCAGCTTAACTAGCGGGGCAAACTCCTACGAGCAGTACTTC. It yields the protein CASSLTSGANSYEQYF.

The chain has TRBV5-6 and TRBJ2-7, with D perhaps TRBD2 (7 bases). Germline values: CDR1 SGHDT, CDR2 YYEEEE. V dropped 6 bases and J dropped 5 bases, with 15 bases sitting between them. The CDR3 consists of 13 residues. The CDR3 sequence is CASTPDSGDEQYF. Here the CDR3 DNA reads TGTGCCAGCACCCCGGACAGCGGGGACGAGCAGTACTTC. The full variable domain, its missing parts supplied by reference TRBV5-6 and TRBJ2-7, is DAGVTQSPTHLIKTRGQQVTLRCSPKSGHDTVSWYQQALGQGPQFIFQYYEEEERQRGNFPDRFSGHQFPNYSSELNVNALLLGDSALYLCASTPDSGDEQYFGPGTRLTVT.

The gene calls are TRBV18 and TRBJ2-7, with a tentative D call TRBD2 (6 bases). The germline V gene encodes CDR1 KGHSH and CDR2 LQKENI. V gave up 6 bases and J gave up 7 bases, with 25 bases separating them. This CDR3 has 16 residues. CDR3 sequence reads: CASSPLVTSSSEEQYF. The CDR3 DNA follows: TGTGCCAGCTCCCCTTTGGTAACTAGCTCTTCGGAAGAGCAGTACTTC. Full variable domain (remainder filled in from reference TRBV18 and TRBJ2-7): NAGVMQNPRHLVRRRGQEARLRCSPMKGHSHVYWYRQLPEEGLKFMVYLQKENIIDESGMPKERFSAEFPKEGPSILRIQQVVRGDSAAYFCASSPLVTSSSEEQYFGPGTRLTVT.

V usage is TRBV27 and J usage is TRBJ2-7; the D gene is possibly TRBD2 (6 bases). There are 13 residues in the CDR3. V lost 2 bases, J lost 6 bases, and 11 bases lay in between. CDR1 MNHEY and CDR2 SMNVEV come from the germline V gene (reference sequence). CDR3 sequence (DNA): TGTGCCAGCAGTTTACTAACGGGAGCCGAGCAGTACTTC. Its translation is CASSLLTGAEQYF.

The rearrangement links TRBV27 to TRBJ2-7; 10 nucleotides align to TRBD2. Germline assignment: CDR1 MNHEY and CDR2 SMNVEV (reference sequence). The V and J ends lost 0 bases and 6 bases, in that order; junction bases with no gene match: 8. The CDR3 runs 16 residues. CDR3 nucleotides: TGTGCCAGCAGTTTATCCTCTGGAGCGGGAGGGCGCGAGCAGTACTTC. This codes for CASSLSSGAGGREQYF.

The CDR3 DNA follows: TGTGCCAGCAGCTTAGTAGCGGGAGATATCTACGAGCAGTACTTC. It codes for CASSLVAGDIYEQYF. This chain joins TRBV7-8 and TRBJ2-7, with 9 nucleotides matching TRBD2. Germline CDR1 reads SGHVS; CDR2 reads FQNEAQ. Trimming at V came to 1 base and at J to 3 bases, leaving 4 bases not matched to a gene. This CDR3 spans 15 amino acids.

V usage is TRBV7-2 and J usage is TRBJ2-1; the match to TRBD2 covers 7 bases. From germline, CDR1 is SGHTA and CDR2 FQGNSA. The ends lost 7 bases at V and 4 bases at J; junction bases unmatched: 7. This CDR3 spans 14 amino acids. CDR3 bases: TGTGCCAGCACCGGCGGGAGTTCATACAATGAGCAGTTCTTC. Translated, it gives CASTGGSSYNEQFF.

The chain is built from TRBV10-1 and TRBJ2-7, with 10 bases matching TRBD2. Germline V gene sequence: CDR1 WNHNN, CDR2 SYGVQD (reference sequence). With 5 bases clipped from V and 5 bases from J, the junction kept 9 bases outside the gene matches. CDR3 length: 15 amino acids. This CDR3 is CASSLKLAGSDEQYF. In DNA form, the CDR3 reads TGCGCCAGCAGTTTGAAACTAGCGGGATCTGACGAGCAGTACTTC.

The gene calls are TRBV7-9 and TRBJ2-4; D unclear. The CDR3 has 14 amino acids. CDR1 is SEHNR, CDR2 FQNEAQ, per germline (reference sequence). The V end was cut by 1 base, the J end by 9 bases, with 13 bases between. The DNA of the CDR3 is TGTGCCAGCAGCTTAGATCCCCAGGCCGGCATTCAGTACTTC. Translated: CASSLDPQAGIQYF.

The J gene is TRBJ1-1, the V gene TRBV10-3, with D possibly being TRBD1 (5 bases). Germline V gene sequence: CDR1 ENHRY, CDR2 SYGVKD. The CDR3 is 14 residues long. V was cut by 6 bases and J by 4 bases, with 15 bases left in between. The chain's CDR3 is CAIRQPGQGTEAFF. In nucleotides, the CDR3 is TGTGCCATCAGACAACCGGGCCAGGGCACTGAAGCTTTCTTT.

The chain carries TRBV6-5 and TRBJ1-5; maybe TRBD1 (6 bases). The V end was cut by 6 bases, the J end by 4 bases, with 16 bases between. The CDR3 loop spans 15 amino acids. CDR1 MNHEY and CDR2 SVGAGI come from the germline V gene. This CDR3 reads CASRGTGTRNQPQHF. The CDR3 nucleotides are TGTGCCAGCAGGGGAACCGGGACAAGAAATCAGCCCCAGCATTTT.

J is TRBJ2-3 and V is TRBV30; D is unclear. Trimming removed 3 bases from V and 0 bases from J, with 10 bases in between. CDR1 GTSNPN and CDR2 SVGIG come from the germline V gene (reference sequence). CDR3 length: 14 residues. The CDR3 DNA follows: TGTGCCTGGAGGATCACGACTAGCACAGATACGCAGTATTTT. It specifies CAWRITTSTDTQYF.

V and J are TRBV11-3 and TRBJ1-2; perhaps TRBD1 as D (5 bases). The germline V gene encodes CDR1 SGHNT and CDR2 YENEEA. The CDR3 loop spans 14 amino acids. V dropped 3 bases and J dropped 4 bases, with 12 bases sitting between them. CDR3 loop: CASSLAQGGYGYTF. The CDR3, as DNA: TGTGCCAGCAGCTTGGCTCAGGGAGGCTATGGCTACACCTTC.

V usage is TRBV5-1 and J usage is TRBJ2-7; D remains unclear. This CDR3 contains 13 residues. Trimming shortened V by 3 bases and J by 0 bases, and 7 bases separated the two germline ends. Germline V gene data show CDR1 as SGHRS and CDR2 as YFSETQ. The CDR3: CASSSVFSYEQYF. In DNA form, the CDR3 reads TGCGCCAGCAGCTCCGTTTTCTCCTACGAGCAGTACTTC.

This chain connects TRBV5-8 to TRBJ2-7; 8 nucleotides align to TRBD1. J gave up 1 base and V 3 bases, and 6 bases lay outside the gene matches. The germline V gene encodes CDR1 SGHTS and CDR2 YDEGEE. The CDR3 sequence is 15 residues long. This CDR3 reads CASSSGTGKSYEQYF. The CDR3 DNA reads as TGTGCCAGCAGCTCGGGGACAGGCAAGTCCTACGAGCAGTACTTC.

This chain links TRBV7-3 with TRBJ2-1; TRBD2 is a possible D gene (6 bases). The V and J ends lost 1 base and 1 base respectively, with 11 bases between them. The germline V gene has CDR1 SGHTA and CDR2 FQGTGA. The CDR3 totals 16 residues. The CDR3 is CASSLNPGVSYNEQFF. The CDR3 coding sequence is TGTGCCAGCAGCTTAAATCCGGGGGTTTCCTACAATGAGCAGTTCTTC.

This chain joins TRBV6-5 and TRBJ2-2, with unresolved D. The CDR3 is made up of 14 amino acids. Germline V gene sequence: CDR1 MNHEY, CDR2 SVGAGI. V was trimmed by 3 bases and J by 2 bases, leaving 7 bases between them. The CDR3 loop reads CASSYHRNTGELFF. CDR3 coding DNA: TGTGCCAGCAGTTATCACAGAAACACCGGGGAGCTGTTTTTT.

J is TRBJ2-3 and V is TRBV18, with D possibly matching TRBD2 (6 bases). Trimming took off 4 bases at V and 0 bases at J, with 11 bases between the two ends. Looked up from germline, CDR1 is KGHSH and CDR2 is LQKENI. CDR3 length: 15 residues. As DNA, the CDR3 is TGTGCCAGCTCACGGGACTGGACTAGCACAGATACGCAGTATTTT. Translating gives CASSRDWTSTDTQYF.

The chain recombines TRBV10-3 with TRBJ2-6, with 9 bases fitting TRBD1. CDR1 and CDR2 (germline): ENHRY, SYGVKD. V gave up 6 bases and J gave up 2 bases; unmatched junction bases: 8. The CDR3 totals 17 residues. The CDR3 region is CAIRGTGMGPGANVLTF. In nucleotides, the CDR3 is TGTGCCATCAGGGGGACAGGGATGGGCCCTGGGGCCAACGTCCTGACTTTC.

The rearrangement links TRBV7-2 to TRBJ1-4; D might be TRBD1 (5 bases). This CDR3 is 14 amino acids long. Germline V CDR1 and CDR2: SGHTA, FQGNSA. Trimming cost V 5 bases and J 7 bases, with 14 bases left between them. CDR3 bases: TGTGCCAGCAGCCCGGGACTGAGGGTTGAAAAACTGTTTTTT. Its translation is CASSPGLRVEKLFF.

The CDR3 here is CASSVGTNQETQYF. The CDR3 nucleotides are TGTGCCAGCAGCGTAGGGACTAACCAAGAGACCCAGTACTTC. The V and J genes are TRBV9 and TRBJ2-5; possibly TRBD2 for D (6 bases). V gave up 0 bases and J gave up 0 bases, with 6 bases separating them. The CDR3 is 14 residues long. CDR1 and CDR2 (germline): SGDLS, YYNGEE.

The CDR3, as DNA: TGTGCCAGCACCCCGACAGCTGGAGAGAACACTGAAGCTTTCTTT. Amino acid sequence: CASTPTAGENTEAFF. The chain recombines TRBV7-6 with TRBJ1-1; D is possibly TRBD1 (5 bases). The CDR3 runs to 15 residues. Germline CDR1 and CDR2: SGHVS and FNYEAQ. The V gene lost 7 bases and the J gene lost 1 base, with 16 bases spanning the gap.